This T cell receptor beta chain was profiled in a study of T cell responses to AZD1222 COVID-19 vaccine. Turning to this clone: Antigen unknown.

Germline-derived CDR1 and CDR2 are SGHVS and FQNEAQ. The V and J ends lost 5 bases and 3 bases, in that order; junction bases with no gene match: 7. This CDR3 contains 15 residues. Profiled with immunoSEQ multiplex PCR; TCRdb holds only in-frame clones, not every one. This table holds fewer than 100,000 clones, roughly 90% found once. Study conclusions and caveats: Donors, mostly white British, included more females; clonal diversity was possibly underestimated. Reportedly, nearly half of unique spike TCRs recognized epitopes outside B.1.351/B.1.1.7 mutations.

The rearrangement uses TRBV7-8 and TRBJ1-2, with TRBD1 identical over 9 bases. The sample consisted of peripheral blood, taken on day 0 of AZD1222 vaccination. This TCR was recovered from an adult in good health. The CDR3 spells CASSPDRGDYYGYTF. For the CDR3, the DNA is TGTGCCAGCAGCCCGGACAGGGGCGATTACTATGGCTACACCTTC.